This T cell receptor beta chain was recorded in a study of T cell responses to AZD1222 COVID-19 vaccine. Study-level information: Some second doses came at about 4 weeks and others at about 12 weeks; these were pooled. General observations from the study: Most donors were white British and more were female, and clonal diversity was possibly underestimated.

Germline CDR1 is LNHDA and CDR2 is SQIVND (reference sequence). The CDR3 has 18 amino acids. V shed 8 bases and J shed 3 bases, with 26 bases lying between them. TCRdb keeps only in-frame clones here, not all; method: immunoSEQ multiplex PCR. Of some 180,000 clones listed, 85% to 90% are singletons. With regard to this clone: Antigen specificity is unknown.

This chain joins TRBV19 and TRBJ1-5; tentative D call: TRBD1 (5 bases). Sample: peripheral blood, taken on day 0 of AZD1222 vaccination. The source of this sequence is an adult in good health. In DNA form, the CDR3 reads TGTGCCAGTGTTAATGGGGGGACCTCCTTAGGCGTCAATCAGCCCCAGCATTTT. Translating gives CASVNGGTSLGVNQPQHF.